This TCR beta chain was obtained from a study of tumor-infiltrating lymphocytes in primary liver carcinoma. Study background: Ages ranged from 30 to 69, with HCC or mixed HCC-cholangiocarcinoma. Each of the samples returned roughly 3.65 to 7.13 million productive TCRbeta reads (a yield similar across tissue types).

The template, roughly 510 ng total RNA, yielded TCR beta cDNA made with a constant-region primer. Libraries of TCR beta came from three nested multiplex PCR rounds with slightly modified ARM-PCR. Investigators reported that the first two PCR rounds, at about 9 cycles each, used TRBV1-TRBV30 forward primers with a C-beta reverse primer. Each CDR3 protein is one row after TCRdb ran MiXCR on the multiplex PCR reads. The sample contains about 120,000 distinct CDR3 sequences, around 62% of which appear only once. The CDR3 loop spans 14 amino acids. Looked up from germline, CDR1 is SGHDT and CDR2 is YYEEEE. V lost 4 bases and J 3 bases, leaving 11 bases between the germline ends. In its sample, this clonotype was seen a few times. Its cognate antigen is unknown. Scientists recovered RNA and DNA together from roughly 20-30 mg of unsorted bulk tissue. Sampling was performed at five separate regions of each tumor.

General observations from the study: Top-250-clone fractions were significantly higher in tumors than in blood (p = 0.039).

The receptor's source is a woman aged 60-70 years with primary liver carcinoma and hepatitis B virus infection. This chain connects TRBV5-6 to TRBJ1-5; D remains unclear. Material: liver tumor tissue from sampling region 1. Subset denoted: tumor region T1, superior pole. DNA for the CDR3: TGTGCCAGCAGCCTCGGCTTGGACAATCAGCCCCAGCATTTT. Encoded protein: CASSLGLDNQPQHF.